This entry lists 22 T cell receptor beta chains sequenced from one sample in a study of blood T cells in healthy people across ages. It was with a sample-barcoded 5' primer and a J-beta primer mix that a second PCR of about 7 to 12 cycles was run. Using its own MiXCR run on the 5' RACE reads, TCRdb lists one record per CDR3 protein. This sample has 500,000 to 600,000 distinct CDR3 sequences, with 25% to 30% found just once. The source material was blood. These TCRs come from a woman in her 70s in good health.

This clonotype was picked up a small number of times. The rearrangement links TRBV5-6 to TRBJ2-1, with D perhaps matching TRBD2 (7 bases). The CDR3 is 15 residues long. Trimming pared 6 bases from V and 1 base from J, leaving 14 bases between. In germline, CDR1 is SGHDT, CDR2 YYEEEE. The CDR3 nucleotides are TGTGCCAGCACCGGGGGGCGCGGGTCCTACAATGAGCAGTTCTTC. Translated: CASTGGRGSYNEQFF. The full variable domain, with the rest looked up from reference TRBV5-6 and TRBJ2-1, is DAGVTQSPTHLIKTRGQQVTLRCSPKSGHDTVSWYQQALGQGPQFIFQYYEEEERQRGNFPDRFSGHQFPNYSSELNVNALLLGDSALYLCASTGGRGSYNEQFFGPGTRLTVL.

This clonotype was seen a few times. The gene calls are TRBV11-3 and TRBJ1-3; 7 bases agree with TRBD1. The CDR3 contains 16 residues. Germline V CDR1 and CDR2: SGHNT, YENEEA. V trimming: 5 bases; J trimming: 0 bases; junction bases outside the gene matches: 7. The CDR3 nucleotides are TGTGCCAGCAGCCCACGGGGACAGAGCTCTGGAAACACCATATATTTT. It yields the protein CASSPRGQSSGNTIYF.

This chain links TRBV7-2 with TRBJ1-1, with D maybe TRBD1 (6 bases). Germline CDR1 SGHTA, CDR2 FQGNSA. The CDR3 runs to 12 residues. Deletions cut 0 bases from V and 10 bases from J, with 9 bases between. The CDR3 region has the DNA TGTGCCAGCAGCTTAGCTCAGGGGCGAGCTTTCTTT. Its protein product is CASSLAQGRAFF.

This chain uses TRBV29-1 with TRBJ1-4, with D unresolved. The CDR3 length is 11 residues. Per the germline V gene, CDR1 is SQVTM and CDR2 is ANQGSEA. Trimming cost V 1 base and J 7 bases, with 4 bases left between them. The CDR3 region is CSVEASEKLFF. Here the CDR3 DNA reads TGCAGCGTTGAAGCGAGTGAAAAACTGTTTTTT.

The J gene is TRBJ1-4, the V gene TRBV7-9, with TRBD1 identical over 10 bases. There are 16 residues in the CDR3. V shed 2 bases, J shed 8 bases, and the junction held 8 bases outside the gene matches. Per germline, CDR1 SEHNR and CDR2 FQNEAQ (reference sequence). CDR3 loop: CASSLRVTGGREKLFF. The CDR3 DNA is TGTGCCAGCAGCTTACGCGTGACAGGGGGCAGAGAAAAACTGTTTTTT.

CDR3 amino acids: CSASPTSGGSGTQYF. The CDR3 region has the DNA TGCAGTGCTAGTCCGACTAGCGGGGGGTCGGGTACGCAGTATTTT. V and J are TRBV20-1 and TRBJ2-3, with TRBD2 matching 13 bases. Per the germline V gene, CDR1 is DFQATT and CDR2 is SNEGSKA (reference sequence). CDR3 size: 15 residues. V gave up 3 bases and J gave up 8 bases; unmatched junction bases: 8.

The J gene is TRBJ2-5, the V gene TRBV7-9; D may be TRBD2 (5 bases). The CDR3 extends over 12 amino acids. Germline values: CDR1 SEHNR, CDR2 FQNEAQ (reference sequence). Trimming took 8 bases from V and 4 from J, leaving 11 bases between them. CDR3 bases: TGTGCCAGCCAGCTGGGAGCAGAGACCCAGTACTTC. Amino acid sequence: CASQLGAETQYF.

This clonotype was seen a handful of times. The chain is built from TRBV10-3 and TRBJ1-3; TRBD1 is a possible D gene (6 bases). V was trimmed by 4 bases and J by 5 bases, leaving 12 bases between them. The CDR3 is 14 amino acids. Per germline, CDR1 ENHRY and CDR2 SYGVKD. The CDR3 here is CAISGRDTRNTIYF. For the CDR3, the DNA is TGTGCCATCAGTGGCCGGGACACGAGAAACACCATATATTTT.

This chain links TRBV15 with TRBJ1-4, with D uncertain. CDR3 length equals 15 residues. V lost 1 base to trimming and J lost 5 bases, with 11 bases between them. Germline CDR1 is LNHNV and CDR2 is YYDKDF (reference sequence). CDR3 coding DNA: TGTGCCACCAGCAGAGTATTACTGGGAAATGAAAAACTGTTTTTT. It encodes CATSRVLLGNEKLFF.

A few counts support this clonotype. The gene calls are TRBV6-5 and TRBJ1-1, with a possible D match to TRBD1 (6 bases). Germline V gives CDR1 MNHEY, CDR2 SVGAGI. The CDR3 runs to 15 residues. V was pared by 6 bases and J by 2 bases, with 16 bases between. As DNA, the CDR3 is TGTGCCAGCAGCTCGGGGGGGCATGTCAACACTGAAGCTTTCTTT. Translation gives CASSSGGHVNTEAFF.

The chain employs TRBV3-1 and TRBJ2-5; D is perhaps TRBD2 (5 bases). Trimming cost V 4 bases and J 7 bases, with 22 bases left between them. Looked up from germline, CDR1 is LGHDT and CDR2 is YNNKEL (reference sequence). The length of the CDR3 is 16 residues. CDR3 in amino acids: CASSPGVAGFAWTQYF. CDR3 DNA: TGTGCCAGCAGCCCCGGGGTAGCAGGCTTTGCGTGGACCCAGTACTTC.

This clonotype was seen a handful of times. The rearrangement joins TRBV9 to TRBJ2-3; D perhaps matches TRBD2 (5 bases). CDR1 and CDR2 from the germline V gene are SGDLS and YYNGEE. This CDR3 spans 14 amino acids. Trimming took 4 bases from V and 6 from J, leaving 15 bases between them. CDR3 sequence: CASSPQSSADTQYF. The CDR3 DNA reads TGTGCCAGCAGCCCACAAAGTAGCGCGGATACGCAGTATTTT.

The CDR3 reads CASSLAAGLANDNEQFF. CDR3 coding DNA: TGCGCCAGCAGCTTGGCCGCGGGACTAGCGAACGACAATGAGCAGTTCTTC. This sequence joins TRBV5-1 and TRBJ2-1; 10 bases line up with TRBD2. CDR3 length: 17 amino acids. V gave up 0 bases and J gave up 5 bases; unmatched junction bases: 8. The V gene's germline CDR1 is SGHRS and CDR2 YFSETQ.

For the CDR3, the DNA is TGCGCCAGCATAATGGAAGGGGTTCGAGAGACCCAGTACTTC. This sequence encodes CASIMEGVRETQYF. The rearrangement uses TRBV5-1 and TRBJ2-5; D perhaps matches TRBD1 (5 bases). The CDR3 consists of 14 residues. V dropped 6 bases and J dropped 4 bases, with 16 bases sitting between them. Germline V lookup: CDR1 SGHRS, CDR2 YFSETQ.

This clonotype was counted ten times or more. V gene TRBV24-1 combines with J gene TRBJ2-5; D tentatively fits TRBD1 or TRBD2 (6 bases each). CDR1 and CDR2 (germline): KGHDR, SFDVKD. This CDR3 spans 18 amino acids. V lost 3 bases, J lost 2 bases, and 21 bases lay in between. CDR3 nucleotide sequence: TGTGCCACCAGTGATCCCGCCGGGGTCCCGGGGGCACAAGAGACCCAGTACTTC. This codes for CATSDPAGVPGAQETQYF.

A note on this clonotype: This may arise from a read error, as a much more abundant clone is one base away. The gene calls are TRBV4-2 and TRBJ1-6; possible D gene TRBD1, 5 bases. Between the trimmed V and J ends, which lost 2 bases and 9 bases, there was a span of 20 bases. The length of the CDR3 is 17 residues. CDR1 LGHNA and CDR2 YNFKEQ come from the germline V gene. The CDR3 DNA sequence: TGTGCCAGCAGCCAACCCGAGGCTAGGGATACAGGTTCACCCCTCCACTTT. Protein: CASSQPEARDTGSPLHF.

The chain carries TRBV2 and TRBJ2-3; 9 bases are a match to TRBD1. The J segment lost 4 bases and the V segment lost 7 bases, leaving 6 bases of the junction unmatched. Germline lookup yields CDR1 SNHLY and CDR2 FYNNEI. The CDR3 runs to 14 residues. The chain's CDR3 is CASKRTGVADTQYF. CDR3 bases: TGTGCCAGCAAGAGGACAGGGGTGGCAGATACGCAGTATTTT. Supplemented by reference TRBV2 and TRBJ2-3, the full variable domain reads EPEVTQTPSHQVTQMGQEVILRCVPISNHLYFYWYRQILGQKVEFLVSFYNNEISEKSEIFDDQFSVERPDGSNFTLKIRSTKLEDSAMYFCASKRTGVADTQYFGPGTRLTVL.

There are a few counts of this clonotype. The J gene is TRBJ1-1, the V gene TRBV19, with a possible D match to TRBD1 (5 bases). The CDR3 sequence is 14 residues long. Germline V gene data show CDR1 as LNHDA and CDR2 as SQIVND (reference sequence). Trimming removed 7 bases at V and 1 base at J, with 13 bases between. Here the CDR3 reads CASTVGRSNTEAFF. CDR3 nucleotide sequence: TGTGCCAGTACGGTGGGACGATCGAACACTGAAGCTTTCTTT.

The V gene is TRBV7-9, the J gene TRBJ1-4, with D possibly being TRBD1 (5 bases). CDR1 is SEHNR and CDR2 is FQNEAQ in the germline V gene (reference sequence). Between the trimmed V and J ends, which lost 5 bases and 8 bases, there was a span of 15 bases. CDR3 length: 14 residues. CDR3 in DNA: TGTGCCAGCAGCAATGGGGGATCCGGGGAAAAACTGTTTTTT. Translation: CASSNGGSGEKLFF.

This clonotype was detected many times. Here the CDR3 reads CASSKGGGAQETQYF. For the CDR3, the DNA is TGTGCCAGCAGCAAGGGGGGCGGTGCTCAAGAGACCCAGTACTTC. The chain employs TRBV7-8 and TRBJ2-5; D tentatively fits TRBD1 or TRBD2 (6 bases each). The CDR3 extends over 15 amino acids. The germline gives CDR1 SGHVS, CDR2 FQNEAQ. Trimming took 5 bases from V and 2 from J, leaving 15 bases between them.

This clonotype was counted between two and nine times. The rearrangement joins TRBV6-1 to TRBJ2-5; D is unresolved. The end of the DNA fits TRBJ2-1 better, so the J call may be wrong. The CDR3 covers 15 residues. Germline V gives CDR1 MNHNS, CDR2 SASEGT. CDR3 protein: CASSDGPNHYNEQFF. DNA of the CDR3: TGTGCCAGCAGTGACGGTCCTAACCATTACAATGAGCAGTTCTTC.

Only a few counts were recorded for this clonotype. The chain has TRBV20-1 and TRBJ2-1; D may be TRBD1 (5 bases). V dropped 5 bases and J dropped 0 bases, with 11 bases sitting between them. The CDR3 covers 14 residues. Germline CDR1 is DFQATT and CDR2 is SNEGSKA (reference sequence). DNA for the CDR3: TGCAGTGCTGCCACAGGAGTCTCCTACAATGAGCAGTTCTTC. Translated: CSAATGVSYNEQFF.